These 22 T cell receptor beta chains share one sample of origin, sequenced in a study of graft-versus-host responses after intestinal transplantation. What these receptors recognize is not known. Measured with immunoSEQ multiplex PCR; TCRdb has only the in-frame clones, and not every one. This sample has about 85,000 clones, with about 91% found just once. The sample in question was unstimulated CD8+ T cells sorted from spleen or lymph node cells, obtained before transplant. The receptors were gathered from a human donor who was the organ donor for an intestinal transplant.

V is TRBV10-2 and J is TRBJ2-1; 7 bases fit TRBD2. CDR3 length equals 12 residues. Germline values: CDR1 WSHSY, CDR2 SAAADI. The ends lost 6 bases at V and 6 bases at J; junction bases unmatched: 2. CDR3 in DNA: TGCGCCAGCAGGTTAGCGGGCAATGAGCAGTTCTTC. Residues: CASRLAGNEQFF.

V gene TRBV27 combines with J gene TRBJ1-2; a possible D gene is TRBD1 (5 bases). The V end was cut by 6 bases, the J end by 5 bases, with 13 bases between. CDR1 is MNHEY, CDR2 SMNVEV, per germline (reference sequence). The length of the CDR3 is 13 residues. Here the CDR3 DNA reads TGTGCCAGCAGCAAAGGACAAGAGTATGGCTACACCTTC. This encodes CASSKGQEYGYTF.

V usage is TRBV18 and J usage is TRBJ2-1; the D gene is possibly TRBD2 (5 bases). Germline values: CDR1 KGHSH, CDR2 LQKENI. This CDR3 has 16 residues. V gave up 6 bases and J gave up 3 bases, with 18 bases separating them. CDR3 residues: CASSPEVVGYYNEQFF. The DNA of the CDR3 is TGTGCCAGCTCGCCGGAGGTCGTCGGGTACTACAATGAGCAGTTCTTC.

This rearrangement joins TRBV28 to TRBJ2-7; the D gene is possibly TRBD1 (5 bases). The CDR3 loop spans 15 amino acids. The V end lost 10 bases, the J end lost 0 bases, and 19 bases lay between the germline ends. Germline CDR1 and CDR2: MDHEN and SYDVKM. CDR3 coding DNA: TGTGCCACCGAAAACCAGGACACGACCTCCTACGAGCAGTACTTC. Its translation: CATENQDTTSYEQYF.

The rearrangement uses TRBV7-3 and TRBJ1-1; no clear D gene. The CDR3 covers 14 residues. The V and J ends lost 5 bases and 0 bases respectively, with 10 bases between them. Germline lookup yields CDR1 SGHTA and CDR2 FQGTGA. CDR3 residues: CASSIGPMNTEAFF. CDR3 sequence (DNA): TGTGCCAGCAGCATAGGACCGATGAACACTGAAGCTTTCTTT. Drawing the rest from reference TRBV7-3 and TRBJ1-1, the complete variable domain is GAGVSQTPSNKVTEKGKYVELRCDPISGHTALYWYRQSLGQGPEFLIYFQGTGAADDSGLPNDRFFAVRPEGSVSTLKIQRTERGDSAVYLCASSIGPMNTEAFFGQGTRLTVV.

This clone was detected only once. This sequence joins TRBV19 and TRBJ1-2, with TRBD1 matching over 12 bases. Germline trimming cut 4 bases from V and 8 bases from J; bases unmatched to any gene: 14. Germline V CDR1 and CDR2: LNHDA, SQIVND (reference sequence). The CDR3 covers 17 residues. CDR3 DNA: TGTGCCAGTAGTACGTACCGGGACAGGGGGCGCCGATTAGGCTACACCTTC. Its translation is CASSTYRDRGRRLGYTF.

The chain joins TRBV6-5 to TRBJ2-1; the D gene is possibly TRBD2 (6 bases). Deletions cut 1 base from V and 2 bases from J, with 9 bases between. Germline-derived CDR1 and CDR2 are MNHEY and SVGAGI. This CDR3 is built from 15 residues. Here the CDR3 DNA reads TGTGCCAGCAGTTACTGGGTAGCGGCCTACAATGAGCAGTTCTTC. Residues: CASSYWVAAYNEQFF.

The CDR3 spells CASSEEQVVSEQYF. The DNA for the CDR3 is TGTGCCAGCAGTGAAGAGCAAGTCGTCTCCGAGCAGTACTTC. V gene TRBV6-1 combines with J gene TRBJ2-7; D is undetermined. The CDR3 totals 14 residues. Germline loops: CDR1 MNHNS, CDR2 SASEGT. The V and J ends lost 1 base and 6 bases respectively, with 13 bases between them.

The chain couples TRBV5-1 to TRBJ2-6; TRBD1 matches 12 bases. V dropped 1 base and J dropped 1; count of bases not matched to a gene: 6. This CDR3 comprises 19 residues. Per germline, CDR1 SGHRS and CDR2 YFSETQ. CDR3 in DNA: TGCGCCAGCAGCTTGCTCCGGGACAGGGGGCTATCTGGGGCCAACGTCCTGACTTTC. It encodes CASSLLRDRGLSGANVLTF. The variable domain in full, with the rest retrieved from reference TRBV5-1 and TRBJ2-6, is KAGVTQTPRYLIKTRGQQVTLSCSPISGHRSVSWYQQTPGQGLQFLFEYFSETQRNKGNFPGRFSGRQFSNSRSEMNVSTLELGDSALYLCASSLLRDRGLSGANVLTFGAGSRLTVL.

This clone was detected once. The gene calls are TRBV27 and TRBJ2-7; D possibly uses TRBD1 or TRBD2 (6 bases each). Germline values: CDR1 MNHEY, CDR2 SMNVEV (reference sequence). V was clipped by 4 bases and J by 3 bases, with 13 bases between them. This CDR3 is 14 amino acids long. Here the CDR3 DNA reads TGTGCCAGCAGTTGGGCTGGGGGGCACTACGAGCAGTACTTC. As protein: CASSWAGGHYEQYF.

The V gene is TRBV5-1, the J gene TRBJ1-2, with D unresolved. This CDR3 is 12 amino acids long. Trimming cost V 3 bases and J 7 bases, with 10 bases left between them. Germline CDR1 reads SGHRS; CDR2 reads YFSETQ. The CDR3 spells CASSSSLGGYTF. DNA for the CDR3: TGCGCCAGCAGCTCCTCCCTGGGTGGCTACACCTTC. Supplemented by reference TRBV5-1 and TRBJ1-2, the full variable domain reads KAGVTQTPRYLIKTRGQQVTLSCSPISGHRSVSWYQQTPGQGLQFLFEYFSETQRNKGNFPGRFSGRQFSNSRSEMNVSTLELGDSALYLCASSSSLGGYTFGSGTRLTVV.

The V call is TRBV11-2, the J call TRBJ2-1, with 11 bases lining up with TRBD1. The junction had 17 bases not matched to a gene; V was cut back by 0 bases and J by 7 bases. The CDR3 is made up of 20 amino acids. CDR1 is SGHAT and CDR2 is FQNNGV in the germline V gene. CDR3 sequence (DNA): TGTGCCAGCAGCTTAGAGGCGGACAGGGGGCGTATCTCGGATAGGAATGAGCAGTTCTTC. The encoded protein is CASSLEADRGRISDRNEQFF.

This chain links TRBV7-9 with TRBJ2-7, with TRBD1 matching 7 bases. This CDR3 comprises 15 residues. V shed 5 bases, J shed 1 base, and the junction held 8 bases outside the gene matches. Germline-derived CDR1 and CDR2 are SEHNR and FQNEAQ (reference sequence). CDR3 coding DNA: TGTGCCAGCAGCCCTAGGACAGGAGATTCCTACGAGCAGTACTTC. Translated: CASSPRTGDSYEQYF.

The chain uses TRBV15 and TRBJ1-5; TRBD1 is a possible D gene (5 bases). Per the germline V gene, CDR1 is LNHNV and CDR2 is YYDKDF (reference sequence). Trimming cost V 2 bases and J 4 bases, with 15 bases left between them. The CDR3 runs to 16 residues. The CDR3 nucleotides read TGTGCCACCAGCAGAATTTCCCCAGGGCGGAATCAGCCCCAGCATTTT. Translating it yields CATSRISPGRNQPQHF.

The chain is built from TRBV4-1 and TRBJ2-5, with D possibly matching TRBD2 (6 bases). The V and J ends lost 3 bases and 4 bases respectively, with 6 bases between them. The CDR3 is 12 residues long. CDR1 and CDR2 from the germline V gene are MGHRA and YSYEKL. CDR3 region: CASSQGGETQYF. DNA for the CDR3: TGCGCCAGCAGCCAGGGGGGAGAGACCCAGTACTTC.

This rearrangement joins TRBV27 to TRBJ1-1, with D possibly TRBD1 on 6 matching bases. CDR1 MNHEY and CDR2 SMNVEV come from the germline V gene (reference sequence). Deletions cut 2 bases from V and 1 base from J, with 23 bases between. The CDR3 is 19 amino acids. CDR3 in amino acids: CASSLSGQTPLLKNTEAFF. The CDR3 region has the DNA TGTGCCAGCAGTTTAAGCGGACAGACTCCCTTATTGAAGAACACTGAAGCTTTCTTT.

This chain joins TRBV9 and TRBJ1-1, with unresolved D. The CDR3 has 13 residues. The V end was cut by 0 bases, the J end by 6 bases, with 9 bases between. Looked up from germline, CDR1 is SGDLS and CDR2 is YYNGEE. CDR3: CASSVVTPPEAFF. As DNA, the CDR3 is TGTGCCAGCAGCGTAGTTACGCCACCTGAAGCTTTCTTT.

This chain uses TRBV9 with TRBJ1-2, with 10 bases aligning to TRBD1. V lost 3 bases to trimming and J lost 7 bases; unmatched junction nucleotides: 9. The CDR3 extends over 15 amino acids. Germline CDR1 and CDR2: SGDLS and YYNGEE. CDR3 region: CASSDTRQGAFGYTF. CDR3 nucleotide sequence: TGTGCCAGCAGCGATACCAGACAGGGGGCGTTTGGCTACACCTTC. The entire variable domain, with the rest obtained from reference TRBV9 and TRBJ1-2, is as follows: DSGVTQTPKHLITATGQRVTLRCSPRSGDLSVYWYQQSLDQGLQFLIQYYNGEERAKGNILERFSAQQFPDLHSELNLSSLELGDSALYFCASSDTRQGAFGYTFGSGTRLTVV.

A single count supports this clone. The chain links TRBV5-6 to TRBJ2-7, with D perhaps TRBD2 (5 bases). The germline gives CDR1 SGHDT, CDR2 YYEEEE. CDR3 length: 13 amino acids. V lost 4 bases and J 3 bases, leaving 11 bases between the germline ends. Here the CDR3 DNA reads TGTGCCAGCAGCGTCCCCGGGATCTACGAGCAGTACTTC. Protein: CASSVPGIYEQYF.

The chain joins TRBV30 to TRBJ1-5; 7 positions agree with TRBD1. CDR3 length: 12 amino acids. The V and J ends lost 3 bases and 10 bases, in that order; junction bases with no gene match: 6. Per germline, CDR1 GTSNPN and CDR2 SVGIG (reference sequence). Written as DNA, the CDR3 is TGTGCCTGGAGGGGCAGGGGGGCCCCCCAGCATTTT. This translates into CAWRGRGAPQHF.

The V call is TRBV27, the J call TRBJ1-2; D might be TRBD1 (6 bases). This CDR3 is 13 amino acids long. The ends were cut back, 6 bases at V and 3 bases at J, with 11 bases in the middle. Germline assignment: CDR1 MNHEY and CDR2 SMNVEV (reference sequence). CDR3 in amino acids: CASSPTGDYGYTF. CDR3 in DNA: TGTGCCAGCAGCCCGACAGGAGACTATGGCTACACCTTC.

The chain recombines TRBV29-1 with TRBJ1-1; D remains ambiguous. This CDR3 spans 17 amino acids. Trimming left V 2 bases short and J 4 bases short, with 23 bases between. Germline CDR1 and CDR2: SQVTM and ANQGSEA. The DNA for the CDR3 is TGCAGCGTTGAAAAGTCCCGGGAATGGTATGTGGGCACTGAAGCTTTCTTT. This translates into CSVEKSREWYVGTEAFF.